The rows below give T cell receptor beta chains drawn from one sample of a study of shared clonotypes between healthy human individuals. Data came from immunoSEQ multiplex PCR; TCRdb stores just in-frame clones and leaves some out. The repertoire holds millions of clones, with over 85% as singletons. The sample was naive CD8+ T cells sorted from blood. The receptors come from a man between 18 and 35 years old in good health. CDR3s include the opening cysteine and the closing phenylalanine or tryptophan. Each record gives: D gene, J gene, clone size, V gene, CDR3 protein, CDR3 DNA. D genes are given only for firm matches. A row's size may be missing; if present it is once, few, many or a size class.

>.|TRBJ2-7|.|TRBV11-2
CASSFGRPSYEQYF
TGTGCCAGCAGCTTCGGTCGACCAAGCTACGAGCAGTACTTC
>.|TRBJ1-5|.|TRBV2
CASSELLSGQPQHF
TGTGCCAGCAGTGAACTCTTATCGGGACAGCCCCAGCATTTT
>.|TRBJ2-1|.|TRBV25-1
CASSEGGAKFF
TGTGCCAGCAGTGAAGGAGGGGCCAAGTTCTTC
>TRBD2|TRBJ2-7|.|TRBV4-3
CASSQDLAGGLDSPHF
TGCGCCAGCAGCCAAGATCTAGCGGGAGGGCTCGATTCCCCGCACTTC
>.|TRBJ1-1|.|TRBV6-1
CASSEGWNSEAFF
TGTGCCAGCAGTGAAGGGTGGAACTCCGAAGCTTTCTTT
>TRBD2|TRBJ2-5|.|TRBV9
CASWTSGMIQETQYF
TGTGCCAGCTGGACTAGCGGGATGATCCAAGAGACCCAGTACTTC
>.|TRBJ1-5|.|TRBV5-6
CASSLAEDSNQPQHF
TGTGCCAGCAGCTTGGCAGAGGATAGCAATCAGCCCCAGCATTTT
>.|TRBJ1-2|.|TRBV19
CASSPGPMAYGYTF
TGTGCCAGTAGCCCGGGACCGATGGCTTATGGCTACACCTTC
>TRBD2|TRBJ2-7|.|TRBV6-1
CASSEAGTSEQYF
TGTGCCAGCAGTGAAGCAGGGACTAGCGAGCAGTACTTC
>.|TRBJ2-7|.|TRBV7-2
CASTPRANSYEQYF
TGTGCCAGCACGCCACGGGCCAACTCCTACGAGCAGTACTTC
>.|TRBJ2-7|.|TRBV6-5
CASSYSAGAIAYEQYF
TGTGCCAGCAGTTACTCGGCAGGGGCGATCGCCTACGAGCAGTACTTC
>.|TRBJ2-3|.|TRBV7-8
CASTNTNTDTQYF
TGTGCCAGCACAAATACCAACACAGATACGCAGTATTTT
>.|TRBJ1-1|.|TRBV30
CAWSLGARNTEAFF
TGTGCCTGGAGTTTGGGGGCCAGGAACACTGAAGCTTTCTTT
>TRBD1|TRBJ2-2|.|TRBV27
CASSKQGYGNTGELFF
TGTGCCAGCAGTAAACAGGGGTACGGGAACACCGGGGAGCTGTTTTTT
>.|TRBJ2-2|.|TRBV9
CASQEVATGELFF
TGTGCCAGCCAAGAGGTGGCAACCGGGGAGCTGTTTTTT
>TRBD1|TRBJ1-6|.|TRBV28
CASRMDREYNSPLHF
TGTGCCAGCAGGATGGACAGGGAATATAATTCACCCCTCCACTTT
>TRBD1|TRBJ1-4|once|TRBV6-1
CASSDEGQFNEKLFF
TGTGCCAGCAGTGATGAGGGACAGTTTAATGAAAAACTGTTTTTT
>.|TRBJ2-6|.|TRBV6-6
CASETGANVLTF
TGTGCCAGCGAAACTGGGGCCAACGTCCTGACTTTC
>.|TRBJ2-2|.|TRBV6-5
CASSYGILGELFF
TGTGCCAGCAGTTACGGAATTCTTGGGGAGCTGTTTTTT
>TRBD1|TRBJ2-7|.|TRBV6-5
CASRTEQGSYEQYF
TGTGCCAGCAGGACCGAACAGGGGAGCTACGAGCAGTACTTC
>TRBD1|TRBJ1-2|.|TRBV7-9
CASSSTGVDYGYTF
TGTGCCAGCAGCTCGACAGGGGTTGACTATGGCTACACCTTC
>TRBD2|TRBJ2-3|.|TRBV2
CASSEWVTSGGTDTQYF
TGTGCCAGCAGTGAATGGGTGACTAGCGGGGGCACAGATACGCAGTATTTT
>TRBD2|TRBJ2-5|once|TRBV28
CASSTTSGWQETQYF
TGTGCCAGCAGCACTACTAGCGGGTGGCAAGAGACCCAGTACTTC
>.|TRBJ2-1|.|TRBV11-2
CASSLHNEQFF
TGTGCCAGCAGCCTACACAATGAGCAGTTCTTC
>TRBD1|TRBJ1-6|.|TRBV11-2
CASSLAAYWDRGNSPLHF
TGTGCCAGCAGCTTAGCCGCATATTGGGACAGGGGGAATTCACCCCTCCACTTT
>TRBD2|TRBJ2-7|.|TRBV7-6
CASSNSGGWYEQYF
TGTGCCAGCAGCAACAGCGGGGGGTGGTACGAGCAGTACTTC
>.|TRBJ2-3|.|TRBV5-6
CASSWTITDTQYF
TGTGCCAGCAGCTGGACCATCACAGATACGCAGTATTTT
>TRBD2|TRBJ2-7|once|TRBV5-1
CASSFGERGGFPYEQYF
TGCGCCAGCAGCTTTGGTGAGCGGGGGGGCTTCCCCTACGAGCAGTACTTC
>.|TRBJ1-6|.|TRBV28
CASSPSPGQLRGSPLHF
TGTGCCAGCAGCCCTAGCCCGGGACAACTCAGAGGTTCACCCCTCCACTTT
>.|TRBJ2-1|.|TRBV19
CASSIYSSYNEQFF
TGTGCCAGTAGTATATACTCCTCGTACAATGAGCAGTTCTTC
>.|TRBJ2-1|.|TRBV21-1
CASSPRTGLEQFF
TGTGCCAGCAGCCCCAGGACAGGGCTTGAGCAGTTCTTC
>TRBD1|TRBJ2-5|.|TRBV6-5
CASSPDRWETQYF
TGTGCCAGCAGTCCGGACAGGTGGGAGACCCAGTACTTC
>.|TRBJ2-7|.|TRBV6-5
CASSYADPGKGYEQYF
TGTGCCAGCAGTTACGCGGATCCGGGAAAAGGATACGAGCAGTACTTC
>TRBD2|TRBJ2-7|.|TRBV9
CASSPGVAGGEEQYF
TGTGCCAGCAGCCCCGGGGTAGCGGGAGGAGAGGAGCAGTACTTC
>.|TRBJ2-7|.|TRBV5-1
CASSLRGTGAYEQYF
TGCGCCAGCAGCCTGAGGGGGACGGGGGCCTACGAGCAGTACTTC
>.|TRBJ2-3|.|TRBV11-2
CASSPRPGLGYF
TGTGCCAGCAGTCCGCGACCGGGCCTAGGGTATTTT
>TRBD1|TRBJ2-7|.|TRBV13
CASSSRDSFYEQYF
TGTGCCAGCAGCTCCCGGGACAGCTTCTACGAGCAGTACTTC
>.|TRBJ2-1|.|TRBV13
CASSFRGYNEQFF
TGTGCCAGCAGCTTTCGGGGTTACAATGAGCAGTTCTTC
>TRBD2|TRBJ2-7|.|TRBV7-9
CASSLGLAGAGEQYF
TGTGCCAGCAGCTTAGGACTAGCGGGAGCTGGAGAGCAGTACTTC
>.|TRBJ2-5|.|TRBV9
CASSVASGTQYF
TGTGCCAGCAGCGTAGCCTCCGGGACCCAGTACTTC
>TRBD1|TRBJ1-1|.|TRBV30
CAWDPSGGTEAFF
TGTGCCTGGGACCCTTCAGGGGGGACTGAAGCTTTCTTT
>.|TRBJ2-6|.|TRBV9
CASSVDVDISSGANVLTF
TGTGCCAGCAGCGTAGATGTGGACATATCCTCTGGGGCCAACGTCCTGACTTTC
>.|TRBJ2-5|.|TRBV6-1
CASSEPPDETQYF
TGTGCCAGCAGTGAACCCCCGGATGAGACCCAGTACTTC
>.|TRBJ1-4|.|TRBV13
CASSFWTPSNEKLFF
TGTGCCAGCAGCTTTTGGACACCTTCTAATGAAAAACTGTTTTTT
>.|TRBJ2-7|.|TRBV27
CASSPGLGFEQYF
TGTGCCAGCAGTCCCGGTCTAGGTTTCGAGCAGTACTTC
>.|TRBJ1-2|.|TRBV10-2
CASSEAGVNYGYTF
TGCGCCAGCAGTGAGGCCGGAGTGAACTATGGCTACACCTTC
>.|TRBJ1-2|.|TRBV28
CASRADRNYGYTF
TGTGCCAGCAGGGCGGACAGAAACTATGGCTACACCTTC
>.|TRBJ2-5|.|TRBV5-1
CASSLVAGVQETQYF
TGCGCCAGCAGCTTGGTCGCAGGGGTCCAAGAGACCCAGTACTTC
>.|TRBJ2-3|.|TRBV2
CASSEWGRDTDTQYF
TGTGCCAGCAGTGAATGGGGGCGAGACACAGATACGCAGTATTTT
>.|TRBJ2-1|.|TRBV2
CASSEIGRASYNEQFF
TGTGCCAGCAGTGAAATCGGGCGGGCGTCCTACAATGAGCAGTTCTTC